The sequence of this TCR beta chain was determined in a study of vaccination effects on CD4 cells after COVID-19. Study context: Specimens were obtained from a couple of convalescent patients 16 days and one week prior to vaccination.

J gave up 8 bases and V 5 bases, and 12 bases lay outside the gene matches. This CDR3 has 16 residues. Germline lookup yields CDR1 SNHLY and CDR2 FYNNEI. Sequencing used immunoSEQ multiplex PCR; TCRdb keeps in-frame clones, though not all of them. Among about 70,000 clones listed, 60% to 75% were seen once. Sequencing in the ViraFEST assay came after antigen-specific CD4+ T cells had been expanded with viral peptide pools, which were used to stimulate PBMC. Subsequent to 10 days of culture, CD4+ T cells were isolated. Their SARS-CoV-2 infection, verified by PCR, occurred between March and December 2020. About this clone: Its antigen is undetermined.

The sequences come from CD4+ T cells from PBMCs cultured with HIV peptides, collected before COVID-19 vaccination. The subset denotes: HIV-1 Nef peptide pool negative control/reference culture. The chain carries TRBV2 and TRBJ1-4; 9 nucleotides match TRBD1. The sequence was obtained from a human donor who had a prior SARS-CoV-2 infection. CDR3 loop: CASSHVDRGLGEKLFF. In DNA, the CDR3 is TGTGCCAGCAGTCATGTGGACAGGGGTCTCGGGGAAAAACTGTTTTTT.